This T cell receptor (beta chain) was obtained from a study of blood T cell repertoires in COVID-19. Across the study: Both acute and convalescent COVID-19 samples were obtained from the United States, Italy and Spain. The cDNA or gDNA used as material had been derived from T cells, B-cell-depleted T cells, or PBMCs.

How the authors handled the data: Reference gene primer amplification gave nucleated cell count estimates. Measured with immunoSEQ multiplex PCR; TCRdb has only the in-frame clones, and not every one. V and J calls and clone size are those listed in that table; D and trimming were worked out from the DNA. The table has more than 200,000 clones, roughly 84% seen once; the top ten hold 4% to 4.5%. This clone has just a few counts. Germline CDR1 reads MNHEY; CDR2 reads SMNVEV (reference sequence). The germline V and J ends were trimmed by 8 bases and 0 bases, with 8 bases remaining between them. The CDR3 runs to 14 residues.

The sequence derives from a woman in her thirties or forties with active or convalescent COVID-19. The chain uses TRBV27 and TRBJ1-6; D remains ambiguous. The sequenced material came from peripheral blood. The CDR3 DNA follows: TGTGCCAGCGGCCCCAGCTCCTATAATTCACCCCTCCACTTT. This encodes CASGPSSYNSPLHF.